A single sample gave rise to the 27 T cell receptor beta chains below, sequenced in a study of T cell repertoires in cytomegalovirus infection. These receptors' targets are unknown. TCRdb analysed the reads with MiXCR anew, one entry per CDR3 protein. This repertoire shows about a million distinct CDR3 sequences, roughly 31% found once; its top ten account for 13%. This specimen was cultured CD8+ T cells from PBMCs, taken from culture after CMV antigen stimulation. These receptors were taken from a human donor in good health (CMV status not recorded). Some clones in this sample may be carry-over from other donors' samples.

The gene calls are TRBV7-9 and TRBJ1-1; tentatively, D is TRBD1 (5 bases). Germline CDR1 is SEHNR and CDR2 is FQNEAQ (reference sequence). This CDR3 region has 15 residues. V was clipped by 3 bases and J by 5 bases, with 16 bases between them. Here the CDR3 reads CASSLGTGFSTEAFF. In DNA, the CDR3 is TGTGCCAGCAGCTTGGGAACAGGCTTTTCGACTGAAGCTTTCTTT. The complete variable domain, with remaining parts taken from reference TRBV7-9 and TRBJ1-1, reads DTGVSQNPRHKITKRGQNVTFRCDPISEHNRLYWYRQTLGQGPEFLTYFQNEAQLEKSRLLSDRFSAERPKGSFSTLEIQRTEQGDSAMYLCASSLGTGFSTEAFFGQGTRLTVV.

The V and J genes are TRBV5-5 and TRBJ2-3; TRBD2 aligns across 8 bases. Germline CDR1 SGHKS, CDR2 YYEKEE (reference sequence). J lost 4 bases, V lost 1 base, and 5 bases had no gene match. The CDR3 loop spans 15 amino acids. CDR3 region: CASSLTSGLPDTQYF. The CDR3 coding sequence is TGTGCCAGCAGCTTGACTAGCGGACTCCCAGATACGCAGTATTTT.

The chain recombines TRBV14 with TRBJ2-7; 8 bases are shared with TRBD1. The V gene's germline CDR1 is SGHDN and CDR2 FVKESK. CDR3 length: 15 residues. V was clipped by 1 base and J by 2 bases; unmatched bases: 4. CDR3 amino acids: CASSQGDRGTYEQYF. CDR3 in DNA: TGTGCCAGCAGCCAAGGCGACAGGGGTACCTACGAGCAGTACTTC.

This sequence joins TRBV12-3 or TRBV12-4 and TRBJ1-2, with 9 bases lining up with TRBD1. The CDR3 covers 13 residues. Trimming removed 6 bases from V and 6 bases from J; junction bases left unmatched: 5. CDR3 bases: TGTGCCAGCAGGCCACAGGGGGCCCATGGCTACACCTTC. Protein product: CASRPQGAHGYTF.

The gene calls are TRBV19 and TRBJ2-5; 9 bases agree with TRBD1. Germline CDR1 LNHDA, CDR2 SQIVND (reference sequence). V was clipped by 6 bases and J by 4 bases; unmatched bases: 6. This CDR3 has 14 residues. CDR3 coding DNA: TGTGCCAGTAGAGGGACAGGGTTTGGAGAGACCCAGTACTTC. It is translated as CASRGTGFGETQYF.

This clonotype has only a few counts. The chain recombines TRBV10-3 with TRBJ2-7, with D maybe TRBD1 (6 bases). The V gene's germline CDR1 is ENHRY and CDR2 SYGVKD. Trimming pared 0 bases from V and 3 bases from J, leaving 9 bases between. This CDR3 comprises 14 residues. CDR3 in amino acids: CAISESVQGYEQYV. CDR3 DNA: TGTGCCATCAGTGAGTCCGTACAGGGCTACGAGCAGTACGTC.

The genes are TRBV6-5 and TRBJ2-1, with 7 bases matching TRBD1. The CDR3 is 14 residues long. The germline V gene has CDR1 MNHEY and CDR2 SVGAGI. Trimming cost V 0 bases and J 9 bases; bases outside gene matches: 5. CDR3 DNA sequence: TGTGCCAGCAGTTACTCAGAGGGGGCAGGTGAGCAGTTCTTC. Encoded protein: CASSYSEGAGEQFF.

This clonotype has a handful of counts. The chain joins TRBV6-7 to TRBJ2-7; tentatively, D is TRBD1 (7 bases). TRBV6-7 is assigned to the ORF class and has an uncertain function. The CDR3 runs 14 residues. Trimming pared 6 bases from V and 3 bases from J, leaving 15 bases between. Here the CDR3 DNA reads TGTGCCAGCAGGAGGAGGGACAGAGACTACGAGCAGTACTTC. Translated, it gives CASRRRDRDYEQYF.

The V call is TRBV15, the J call TRBJ1-6; possibly TRBD1 for D (5 bases). The germline V and J ends were trimmed by 4 bases and 7 bases, with 8 bases remaining between them. Germline loops: CDR1 LNHNV, CDR2 YYDKDF (reference sequence). The CDR3 has 13 residues. In DNA form, the CDR3 reads TGTGCCACCAGCACCCGACAGAATTCACCCCTCCACTTT. Translation: CATSTRQNSPLHF.

The table lists this clonotype with many counts. The chain uses TRBV7-6 and TRBJ1-1; possible D gene TRBD1, 5 bases. V was pared by 1 base and J by 3 bases, with 15 bases between. The CDR3 runs 16 residues. Germline V CDR1 and CDR2: SGHVS, FNYEAQ. The CDR3 DNA reads TGTGCCAGCAGCTTAGGCAGGGTTCGAAAGGACACTGAAGCTTTCTTT. Encoded protein: CASSLGRVRKDTEAFF.

The J gene is TRBJ2-5, the V gene TRBV19; the D is unclear. Per the germline V gene, CDR1 is LNHDA and CDR2 is SQIVND (reference sequence). Between the trimmed V and J ends, which lost 5 bases and 0 bases, there was a span of 10 bases. The length of the CDR3 is 14 residues. DNA for the CDR3: TGTGCCAGTAGTGCCAAGGGAAACCAAGAGACCCAGTACTTC. Translated, it gives CASSAKGNQETQYF.

This clonotype was observed a few times. The CDR3 DNA follows: TGTGCCAGCAGTCTTAGAAGGCCAGAGACCCAGTACTTC. Its protein is CASSLRRPETQYF. The chain combines TRBV7-6 with TRBJ2-5; no reliable D call. Germline lookup yields CDR1 SGHVS and CDR2 FNYEAQ. The ends were cut back, 6 bases at V and 4 bases at J, with 12 bases in the middle. CDR3 length equals 13 residues. Based on the CDR3 plus reference TRBV7-6 and TRBJ2-5, the full variable domain is GAGVSQSPRYKVTKRGQDVALRCDPISGHVSLYWYRQALGQGPEFLTYFNYEAQQDKSGLPNDRFSAERPEGSISTLTIQRTEQRDSAMYRCASSLRRPETQYFGPGTRLLVL.

The chain recombines TRBV6-6 with TRBJ2-7; 7 nucleotides align to TRBD1. J was trimmed by 1 base and V by 5 bases; bases with no gene match: 5. Germline V CDR1 and CDR2: MNHNY, SVGAGI (reference sequence). This CDR3 is built from 14 residues. CDR3 residues: CASSEVDRSYEQYF. The CDR3 nucleotides read TGTGCCAGCAGTGAGGTGGACAGGTCCTACGAGCAGTACTTC.

This clonotype was picked up many times. The V and J genes are TRBV7-3 and TRBJ2-3; D is unclear. CDR1 and CDR2 (germline): SGHTA, FQGTGA. The V gene lost 9 bases and the J gene lost 0 bases, with 7 bases spanning the gap. This CDR3 region has 12 residues. CDR3 loop: CASGWSTDTQYF. The CDR3 DNA reads as TGTGCCAGTGGCTGGAGCACAGATACGCAGTATTTT. Drawing the rest from reference TRBV7-3 and TRBJ2-3, the complete variable domain is GAGVSQTPSNKVTEKGKYVELRCDPISGHTALYWYRQSLGQGPEFLIYFQGTGAADDSGLPNDRFFAVRPEGSVSTLKIQRTERGDSAVYLCASGWSTDTQYFGPGTRLTVL.

The chain links TRBV6-1 to TRBJ1-3; D gene unclear. V gave up 5 bases and J gave up 3 bases, with 11 bases separating them. CDR1 is MNHNS, CDR2 SASEGT, per germline. CDR3 length: 14 residues. The CDR3 spells CASSYTGFGNTIYF. The CDR3, as DNA: TGTGCCAGCAGTTACACTGGGTTTGGAAACACCATATATTTT.

This clonotype was counted only a few times. The J gene is TRBJ2-2, the V gene TRBV20-1, with 9 bases aligning to TRBD1. Per germline, CDR1 DFQATT and CDR2 SNEGSKA (reference sequence). The CDR3 loop spans 15 amino acids. V gave up 0 bases and J gave up 7 bases; unmatched junction bases: 6. The CDR3 spells CSARDQTGGIGELFF. CDR3 coding DNA: TGCAGTGCTAGAGACCAGACAGGGGGTATCGGGGAGCTGTTTTTT.

The V call is TRBV5-1, the J call TRBJ2-7, with a possible D match to TRBD1 (6 bases). With 4 bases removed from V and 5 bases from J, the gap between germline ends came to 13 bases. Germline V gene data show CDR1 as SGHRS and CDR2 as YFSETQ. The CDR3 runs to 13 residues. DNA of the CDR3: TGCGCCAGCAGCGAGGGGGAAGTGGACGAGCAGTACTTC. This codes for CASSEGEVDEQYF.

The genes are TRBV6-6 and TRBJ2-3; D gene unclear. The CDR3 spans 14 residues. The V end lost 4 bases, the J end lost 0 bases, and 8 bases lay between the germline ends. Germline assignment: CDR1 MNHNY and CDR2 SVGAGI (reference sequence). DNA of the CDR3: TGTGCCAGCAGTTCTTCCCCTAGCACAGATACGCAGTATTTT. As protein: CASSSSPSTDTQYF.

Only a few counts were recorded for this clonotype. This chain connects TRBV7-3 to TRBJ2-3; the D gene is possibly TRBD2 (6 bases). The ends were cut back, 0 bases at V and 2 bases at J, with 9 bases in the middle. The CDR3 contains 15 residues. Germline CDR1 is SGHTA and CDR2 is FQGTGA. The CDR3 here is CASSLTAGLTDTQYF. DNA of the CDR3: TGTGCCAGCAGCTTAACGGCGGGGCTCACAGATACGCAGTATTTT.

This clonotype has just a few counts. The CDR3: CASSQEVTGGTYNEQFF. CDR3 coding DNA: TGCGCCAGCAGCCAAGAGGTAACGGGGGGAACCTACAATGAGCAGTTCTTC. The chain combines TRBV4-1 with TRBJ2-1; 7 bases agree with TRBD2. CDR1 and CDR2 from the germline V gene are MGHRA and YSYEKL. The CDR3 totals 17 residues. V gave up 0 bases and J gave up 2 bases; unmatched junction bases: 7.

This clonotype came up a few times. This chain uses TRBV11-2 with TRBJ1-1; 7 bases are shared with TRBD1. Trimming took 5 bases from V and 5 from J; bases not matched to a gene: 14. Germline CDR1 SGHAT, CDR2 FQNNGV. The CDR3 loop spans 16 amino acids. CDR3 DNA sequence: TGTGCCAGCAGCCCGTGGACAGGCCGGAGAGGAACTGAAGCTTTCTTT. As protein: CASSPWTGRRGTEAFF.

The chain is built from TRBV7-9 and TRBJ1-2; 7 bases are shared with TRBD1. V dropped 3 bases and J dropped 7; count of bases not matched to a gene: 2. This CDR3 contains 12 residues. Germline CDR1 SEHNR, CDR2 FQNEAQ (reference sequence). The chain's CDR3 is CASSFTGAGYTF. The CDR3 DNA follows: TGTGCCAGCAGCTTTACAGGGGCTGGCTACACCTTC.

This clonotype was detected a few times. V is TRBV27 and J is TRBJ2-3; no clear D gene. There are 11 residues in the CDR3. Trimming shortened V by 8 bases and J by 8 bases, and 11 bases separated the two germline ends. Germline-derived CDR1 and CDR2 are MNHEY and SMNVEV (reference sequence). The CDR3 protein is CASGFLATQYF. The CDR3 nucleotides read TGTGCCAGCGGCTTTTTGGCTACGCAGTATTTT.

The V gene is TRBV12-3 or TRBV12-4, the J gene TRBJ1-1, with a possible D match to TRBD1 (5 bases). The CDR3 runs to 16 residues. With 1 base removed from V and 3 bases from J, the gap between germline ends came to 15 bases. Written as DNA, the CDR3 is TGTGCCAGCAGTTTAGATCCAGGCGGAGGGGACACTGAAGCTTTCTTT. Protein sequence: CASSLDPGGGDTEAFF.

The genes are TRBV19 and TRBJ1-2; D unclear. The CDR3 has 14 residues. Germline V gives CDR1 LNHDA, CDR2 SQIVND (reference sequence). V was clipped by 7 bases and J by 4 bases, with 16 bases between them. DNA for the CDR3: TGTGCCAGTACTTCATGGAGCGGGCCCTATGGCTACACCTTC. The encoded protein is CASTSWSGPYGYTF.

This clonotype was found a few times. The germline gene is not matched at one end of the junction; a read error may be the cause. The V and J genes are TRBV27 and TRBJ1-2, with TRBD1 matching 9 bases. This CDR3 is built from 14 residues. The germline gives CDR1 MNHEY, CDR2 SMNVEV (reference sequence). The DNA for the CDR3 is TGTGCCAGTAGTTTCGGACAGGGGATCTCTGGCTACACCTTC. Its translation: CASSFGQGISGYTF.

This clonotype has only a few counts. The CDR3 loop reads CSAPSSGGPAFNEQFF. The CDR3 DNA is TGCAGTGCTCCGTCTTCGGGGGGACCGGCCTTCAATGAGCAGTTCTTC. This rearrangement joins TRBV20-1 to TRBJ2-1; 7 nucleotides match TRBD2. Germline assignment: CDR1 DFQATT and CDR2 SNEGSKA (reference sequence). The trim removed 5 bases at V and 6 bases at J, leaving 16 bases unmatched. The CDR3 is 16 residues long.